The 30 T cell receptor beta chains below come from one sample, sequenced in a study of technical replicates of blood from a handful of donors. Sequenced by immunoSEQ multiplex PCR; TCRdb stores in-frame clones only, minus some. The data show approximately 70,000 clones, with around 93% seen just once and over 0.35% held by the top ten. Input material: T cells isolated from PBMCs. The receptor set was obtained from a human donor in good health.

The rearrangement uses TRBV27 and TRBJ2-7, with D possibly matching TRBD2 (5 bases). Trimming stripped 0 bases from V and 7 bases from J, with 10 bases between. The CDR3 has 13 amino acids. CDR1 is MNHEY, CDR2 SMNVEV, per germline (reference sequence). CDR3 protein: CASSLSRDWEQYF. As DNA, the CDR3 is TGTGCCAGCAGTTTATCGAGGGATTGGGAGCAGTACTTC.

CDR3 loop: CASSVTQGTGNTIYF. In nucleotides, the CDR3 is TGTGCCAGCAGCGTAACCCAGGGGACTGGAAACACCATATATTTT. The chain uses TRBV9 and TRBJ1-3; D is perhaps TRBD1 (6 bases). Germline loops: CDR1 SGDLS, CDR2 YYNGEE. V was pared by 1 base and J by 2 bases, with 10 bases between. This CDR3 contains 15 residues.

Remarks on this clone: A read error may account for a junction end that differs from germline. The chain joins TRBV15 to TRBJ1-2, with D perhaps matching TRBD1 (5 bases). The CDR3 has 12 residues. Germline V gene data show CDR1 as LNHNV and CDR2 as YYDKDF (reference sequence). Here the CDR3 DNA reads TGTGCCACCAGCAGAGTAGGGCGGGACCTCTACTTC. The encoded protein is CATSRVGRDLYF.

This clone was seen only once. The chain recombines TRBV19 with TRBJ1-5; no clear D gene. Per germline, CDR1 LNHDA and CDR2 SQIVND (reference sequence). The CDR3 has 15 amino acids. Trimming took off 5 bases at V and 0 bases at J, with 11 bases between the two ends. CDR3 bases: TGTGCCAGTAGTCTGGCATTTAATAGCAATCAGCCCCAGCATTTT. Translation: CASSLAFNSNQPQHF.

This chain uses TRBV29-1 with TRBJ1-1; 7 nucleotides agree with TRBD1. The germline CDR1 and CDR2 sequences are SQVTM and ANQGSEA. J lost 1 base, V lost 7 bases, and 9 bases had no gene match. CDR3 size: 14 residues. CDR3 in DNA: TGCAGCGCCTTACAGGGGTTAGGGAACACTGAAGCTTTCTTT. Translated: CSALQGLGNTEAFF.

The rearrangement joins TRBV29-1 to TRBJ2-7, with TRBD1 as a possible D gene (5 bases). V gave up 1 base and J gave up 4 bases, with 11 bases separating them. Germline V gene sequence: CDR1 SQVTM, CDR2 ANQGSEA. The CDR3 loop spans 13 amino acids. The CDR3 here is CSVEAGREYEQYF. Written as DNA, the CDR3 is TGCAGCGTTGAAGCGGGCAGGGAATACGAGCAGTACTTC.

This clone was observed a few times. CDR3: CASSYGSRGDTEAFF. The CDR3 nucleotides are TGTGCCAGCAGTTACGGGAGCAGGGGGGACACTGAAGCTTTCTTT. The V and J genes are TRBV6-5 and TRBJ1-1; 7 bases align to TRBD1. CDR3 length equals 15 residues. Germline V gives CDR1 MNHEY, CDR2 SVGAGI. Trimming at V came to 2 bases and at J to 3 bases, leaving 6 bases not matched to a gene.

The chain joins TRBV4-3 to TRBJ2-1, with 11 positions matching TRBD1. The CDR3 runs to 15 residues. Germline CDR1 reads LGHNA; CDR2 reads YSLEER. J was trimmed by 3 bases and V by 3 bases; bases with no gene match: 1. The CDR3, as DNA: TGCGCCAGCAGCCAGGGGACAGGGGGCTACAATGAGCAGTTCTTC. It yields the protein CASSQGTGGYNEQFF.

The chain links TRBV6-6 to TRBJ2-7, with D tentatively TRBD2 (5 bases). The V gene's germline CDR1 is MNHNY and CDR2 SVGAGI (reference sequence). The CDR3 is made up of 14 amino acids. Trimming took 2 bases from V and 2 from J, leaving 10 bases between them. The CDR3 DNA reads as TGTGCCAGCAGTTACGAGGGTTACACCTACGAGCAGTACTTC. This translates into CASSYEGYTYEQYF.

V usage is TRBV5-1 and J usage is TRBJ2-7; 8 nucleotides agree with TRBD1. Germline V lookup: CDR1 SGHRS, CDR2 YFSETQ. CDR3 length equals 14 residues. The ends lost 3 bases at V and 5 bases at J; junction bases unmatched: 7. The CDR3 loop is CASSSLLQGDEQYF. As DNA, the CDR3 is TGCGCCAGCAGCTCTCTACTACAGGGGGACGAGCAGTACTTC.

V is TRBV10-2 and J is TRBJ2-3; D is unclear. The germline CDR1 and CDR2 sequences are WSHSY and SAAADI. Trimming removed 3 bases at V and 4 bases at J, with 11 bases between. The CDR3 sequence is 14 residues long. CDR3 coding DNA: TGCGCCAGCAGTGACCCGAGATTCTCAGATACGCAGTATTTT. Translated, it gives CASSDPRFSDTQYF.

This clone was seen more than once but under ten times. This chain uses TRBV13 with TRBJ2-1; 10 positions match TRBD2. CDR3 length: 14 residues. The germline V gene encodes CDR1 PRHDT and CDR2 FYEKMQ (reference sequence). V lost 5 bases to trimming and J lost 6 bases; unmatched junction nucleotides: 4. The CDR3 DNA reads as TGTGCCAGCAGCAACCGACTAGCGGGCAATGAGCAGTTCTTC. Translated: CASSNRLAGNEQFF.

The gene calls are TRBV11-2 and TRBJ2-7; 8 nucleotides align to TRBD2. V trimming: 5 bases; J trimming: 0 bases; junction bases outside the gene matches: 6. The germline CDR1 and CDR2 sequences are SGHAT and FQNNGV. The CDR3 is 15 residues long. CDR3 region: CASSPLGTSSYEQYF. For the CDR3, the DNA is TGTGCCAGCAGCCCTCTAGGGACTAGCTCCTACGAGCAGTACTTC. Looking up the rest from reference TRBV11-2 and TRBJ2-7 gives the full variable domain: EAGVAQSPRYKIIEKRQSVAFWCNPISGHATLYWYQQILGQGPKLLIQFQNNGVVDDSQLPKDRFSAERLKGVDSTLKIQPAKLEDSAVYLCASSPLGTSSYEQYFGPGTRLTVT.

This clone occurred a few times. The chain carries TRBV7-3 and TRBJ1-1; tentative D call: TRBD1 (5 bases). V was clipped by 5 bases and J by 0 bases, with 10 bases between them. The CDR3 runs 14 residues. Germline V gene lookup returns CDR1 SGHTA and CDR2 FQGTGA. The CDR3 here is CASSALGVNTEAFF. The CDR3 DNA follows: TGTGCCAGCAGCGCCCTAGGGGTGAACACTGAAGCTTTCTTT.

This clone appeared once. The chain recombines TRBV5-1 with TRBJ1-2, with TRBD1 matching 11 bases. CDR1 SGHRS and CDR2 YFSETQ come from the germline V gene. The V gene end was trimmed by 4 bases and the J gene end by 7 bases; junction bases not matched to a gene: 6. CDR3 size: 14 residues. The CDR3 reads CASSQDRGQVGYTF. The CDR3, as DNA: TGCGCCAGCAGCCAGGACAGGGGGCAGGTTGGCTACACCTTC. The full variable domain, completed using reference TRBV5-1 and TRBJ1-2, is KAGVTQTPRYLIKTRGQQVTLSCSPISGHRSVSWYQQTPGQGLQFLFEYFSETQRNKGNFPGRFSGRQFSNSRSEMNVSTLELGDSALYLCASSQDRGQVGYTFGSGTRLTVV.

The genes are TRBV6-5 and TRBJ2-5, with 11 bases identical to TRBD2. The J segment lost 2 bases and the V segment lost 5 bases, leaving 4 bases of the junction unmatched. CDR1 is MNHEY and CDR2 is SVGAGI in the germline V gene. This CDR3 has 15 amino acids. The CDR3 bases are TGTGCCAGCAGTAGACTAGCGGGGCTTCAAGAGACCCAGTACTTC. Translation gives CASSRLAGLQETQYF.

The chain carries TRBV19 and TRBJ1-5; the D is unclear. Trimming pared 3 bases from V and 4 bases from J, leaving 10 bases between. Germline assignment: CDR1 LNHDA and CDR2 SQIVND (reference sequence). The CDR3 has 14 residues. As DNA, the CDR3 is TGTGCCAGTAGTATTCTTGACTTTAATCAGCCCCAGCATTTT. Protein: CASSILDFNQPQHF.

This chain connects TRBV6-1 to TRBJ2-1; 8 positions agree with TRBD2. The CDR3 has 15 amino acids. From germline, CDR1 is MNHNS and CDR2 SASEGT. The trim removed 3 bases at V and 4 bases at J, leaving 5 bases unmatched. CDR3 DNA sequence: TGTGCCAGCAGTGATGATAGCGGGGCATACAATGAGCAGTTCTTC. This translates into CASSDDSGAYNEQFF.

The CDR3 loop reads CASSPFGTENLSYEQYF. DNA for the CDR3: TGCGCCAGCAGCCCGTTTGGGACAGAAAACCTCTCCTACGAGCAGTACTTC. The chain is built from TRBV5-1 and TRBJ2-7; the match to TRBD1 covers 7 bases. Germline-derived CDR1 and CDR2 are SGHRS and YFSETQ. The V segment lost 4 bases and the J segment 0 bases; nucleotides outside the gene matches: 13. CDR3 length equals 17 residues.

The V call is TRBV2, the J call TRBJ1-5; D is ambiguous. The germline V and J ends were trimmed by 7 bases and 0 bases, with 13 bases remaining between them. Looked up from germline, CDR1 is SNHLY and CDR2 is FYNNEI. The CDR3 is made up of 15 amino acids. The CDR3 DNA is TGTGCCAGCACTATTGAACGGTCTAGCAATCAGCCCCAGCATTTT. Amino acid sequence: CASTIERSSNQPQHF. Combining the CDR3 with reference TRBV2 and TRBJ1-5 gives the whole variable domain EPEVTQTPSHQVTQMGQEVILRCVPISNHLYFYWYRQILGQKVEFLVSFYNNEISEKSEIFDDQFSVERPDGSNFTLKIRSTKLEDSAMYFCASTIERSSNQPQHFGDGTRLSIL.

This clone was seen a single time. The chain employs TRBV5-6 and TRBJ2-5; 8 positions match TRBD1. V was pared by 4 bases and J by 3 bases, with 8 bases of the junction left unmatched. Per the germline V gene, CDR1 is SGHDT and CDR2 is YYEEEE. The CDR3 covers 15 residues. CDR3: CASSLYPDREETQYF. Written as DNA, the CDR3 is TGTGCCAGCAGCCTATATCCGGACAGGGAAGAGACCCAGTACTTC.

The chain joins TRBV19 to TRBJ1-1, with a tentative D call TRBD1 (6 bases). The CDR3 spans 13 residues. Between the trimmed V and J ends, which lost 5 bases and 0 bases, there was a span of 7 bases. Germline assignment: CDR1 LNHDA and CDR2 SQIVND (reference sequence). The CDR3 DNA follows: TGTGCCAGTAGTGGGACACTGAACACTGAAGCTTTCTTT. The encoded protein is CASSGTLNTEAFF.

This chain joins TRBV7-3 and TRBJ2-2, with 7 bases aligning to TRBD2. The CDR3 has 13 residues. J lost 7 bases, V lost 3 bases, and 2 bases had no gene match. Germline CDR1 and CDR2: SGHTA and FQGTGA. The CDR3 DNA follows: TGTGCCAGCAGCTTTGGGGAGGGCGGGGAGCTGTTTTTT. Protein sequence: CASSFGEGGELFF.

In DNA, the CDR3 is TGTGCCAGCAGCTCATGGACTAGCGGGAGACTATATACGCAGTATTTT. Protein sequence: CASSSWTSGRLYTQYF. The chain employs TRBV7-3 and TRBJ2-3, with 13 bases identical to TRBD2. Germline V gene data show CDR1 as SGHTA and CDR2 as FQGTGA. With 4 bases clipped from V and 7 bases from J, the junction kept 8 bases outside the gene matches. The CDR3 has 16 amino acids.

The chain joins TRBV6-1 to TRBJ1-3; no clear D. Germline V gives CDR1 MNHNS, CDR2 SASEGT. V was cut by 4 bases and J by 2 bases, with 9 bases left in between. The CDR3 runs 14 residues. Here the CDR3 reads CASSGYFAGNTIYF. CDR3 coding DNA: TGTGCCAGCAGTGGATACTTTGCTGGAAACACCATATATTTT.

This clone turned up a few times. V is TRBV6-5 and J is TRBJ1-2; TRBD1 matches at 9 bases. Germline assignment: CDR1 MNHEY and CDR2 SVGAGI. The junction had 10 bases not matched to a gene; V was cut back by 6 bases and J by 8 bases. This CDR3 is built from 14 residues. The CDR3 DNA is TGTGCCAGCAGACGGGACAGGGAGGGCGGCGGCTACACCTTC. Its translation is CASRRDREGGGYTF.

The CDR3 is CASSLAGLAMDEQFF. CDR3 nucleotide sequence: TGTGCCAGCAGCTTGGCGGGACTAGCAATGGATGAGCAGTTCTTC. The chain carries TRBV5-6 and TRBJ2-1, with 9 bases fitting TRBD2. The germline V gene encodes CDR1 SGHDT and CDR2 YYEEEE. The CDR3 contains 15 residues. V shed 0 bases, J shed 8 bases, and the junction held 6 bases outside the gene matches.

The table lists this clone with a few counts. The genes are TRBV7-9 and TRBJ1-5, with TRBD1 matching 8 bases. The CDR3 spans 16 residues. With V trimmed by 4 bases and J by 9 bases, 14 bases remained unmatched. The germline V gene encodes CDR1 SEHNR and CDR2 FQNEAQ (reference sequence). The CDR3 loop reads CASSSPGTGSMTPQHF. Written as DNA, the CDR3 is TGTGCCAGCAGCTCGCCCGGGACAGGCTCAATGACGCCCCAGCATTTT.

This clone has just one count. The chain combines TRBV6-6 with TRBJ1-5, with a possible D match to TRBD1 (6 bases). V was clipped by 8 bases and J by 7 bases, with 15 bases between them. The germline CDR1 and CDR2 sequences are MNHNY and SVGAGI (reference sequence). The length of the CDR3 is 13 residues. CDR3 sequence reads: CASEGGLGQPQHF. CDR3 DNA: TGTGCCAGCGAAGGGGGTTTGGGGCAGCCCCAGCATTTT.

J is TRBJ1-2 and V is TRBV19; D perhaps matches TRBD1 (6 bases). V shed 6 bases and J shed 7 bases, with 18 bases lying between them. This CDR3 has 14 amino acids. Germline V gene data show CDR1 as LNHDA and CDR2 as SQIVND (reference sequence). CDR3 residues: CASSLTGGSGGYTF. The CDR3, as DNA: TGTGCCAGTAGCCTAACTGGGGGCTCGGGTGGCTACACCTTC. The variable domain in full, completed from reference TRBV19 and TRBJ1-2, reads DGGITQSPKYLFRKEGQNVTLSCEQNLNHDAMYWYRQDPGQGLRLIYYSQIVNDFQKGDIAEGYSVSREKKESFPLTVTSAQKNPTAFYLCASSLTGGSGGYTFGSGTRLTVV.